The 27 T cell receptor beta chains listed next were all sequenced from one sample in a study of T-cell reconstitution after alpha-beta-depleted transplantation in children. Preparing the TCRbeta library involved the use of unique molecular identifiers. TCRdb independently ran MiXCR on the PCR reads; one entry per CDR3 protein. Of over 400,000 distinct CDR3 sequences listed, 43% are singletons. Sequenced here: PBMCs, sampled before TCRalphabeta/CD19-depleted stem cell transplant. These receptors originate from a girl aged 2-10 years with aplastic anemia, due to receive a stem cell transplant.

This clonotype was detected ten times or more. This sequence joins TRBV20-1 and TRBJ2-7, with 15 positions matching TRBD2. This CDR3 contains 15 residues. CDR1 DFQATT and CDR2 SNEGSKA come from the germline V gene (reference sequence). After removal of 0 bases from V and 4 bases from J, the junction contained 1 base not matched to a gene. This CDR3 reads CSARDGTSGRYEQYF. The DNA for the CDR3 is TGCAGTGCTAGAGATGGGACTAGCGGGAGGTACGAGCAGTACTTC.

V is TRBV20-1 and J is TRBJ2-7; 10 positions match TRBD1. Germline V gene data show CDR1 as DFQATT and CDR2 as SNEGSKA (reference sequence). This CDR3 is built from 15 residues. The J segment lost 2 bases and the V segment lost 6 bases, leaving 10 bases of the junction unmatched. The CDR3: CSAPRQGAMTYEQYF. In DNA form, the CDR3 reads TGCAGTGCCCCTCGACAGGGGGCAATGACCTACGAGCAGTACTTC.

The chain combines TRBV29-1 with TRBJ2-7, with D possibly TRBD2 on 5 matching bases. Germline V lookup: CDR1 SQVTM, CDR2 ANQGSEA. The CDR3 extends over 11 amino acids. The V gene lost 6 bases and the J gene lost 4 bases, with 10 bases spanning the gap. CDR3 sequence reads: CSVHGEYEQYF. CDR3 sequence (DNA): TGCAGCGTCCACGGGGAATACGAGCAGTACTTC.

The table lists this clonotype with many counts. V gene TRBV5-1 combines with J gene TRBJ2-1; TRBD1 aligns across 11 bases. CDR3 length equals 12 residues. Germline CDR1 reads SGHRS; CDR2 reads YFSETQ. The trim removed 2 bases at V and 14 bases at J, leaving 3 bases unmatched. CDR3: CASSFLGQGEFF. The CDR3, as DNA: TGCGCCAGCAGCTTCTTGGGACAGGGGGAGTTCTTC.

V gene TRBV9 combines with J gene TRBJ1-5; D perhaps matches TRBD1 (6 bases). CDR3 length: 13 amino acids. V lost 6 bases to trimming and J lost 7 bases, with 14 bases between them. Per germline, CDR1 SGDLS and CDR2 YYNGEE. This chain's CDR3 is CASTSRGHQPQHF. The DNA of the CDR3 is TGTGCCAGCACCTCACGGGGGCACCAGCCCCAGCATTTT.

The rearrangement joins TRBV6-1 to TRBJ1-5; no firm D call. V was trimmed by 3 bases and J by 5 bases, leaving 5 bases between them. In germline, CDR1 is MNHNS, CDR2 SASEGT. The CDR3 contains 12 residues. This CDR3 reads CASSEIYQPQHF. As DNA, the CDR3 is TGTGCCAGCAGTGAGATCTATCAGCCCCAGCATTTT.

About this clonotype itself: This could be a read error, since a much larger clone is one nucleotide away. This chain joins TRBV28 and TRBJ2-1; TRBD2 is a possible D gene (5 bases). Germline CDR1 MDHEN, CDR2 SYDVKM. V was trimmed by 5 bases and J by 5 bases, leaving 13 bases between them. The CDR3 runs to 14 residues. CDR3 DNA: TGTGCCAGCAGTATACGGACTTCTCACAATGAGCAGTTCTTC. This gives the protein CASSIRTSHNEQFF.

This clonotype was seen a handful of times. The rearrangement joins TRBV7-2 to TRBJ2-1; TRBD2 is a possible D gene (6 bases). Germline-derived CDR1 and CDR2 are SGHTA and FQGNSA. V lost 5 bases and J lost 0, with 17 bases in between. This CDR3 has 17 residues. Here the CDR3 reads CASSVISGLSSYNEQFF. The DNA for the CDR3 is TGTGCCAGCAGCGTAATTAGCGGATTGAGCTCCTACAATGAGCAGTTCTTC. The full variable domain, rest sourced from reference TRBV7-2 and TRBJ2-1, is GAGVSQSPSNKVTEKGKDVELRCDPISGHTALYWYRQSLGQGLEFLIYFQGNSAPDKSGLPSDRFSAERTGGSVSTLTIQRTQQEDSAVYLCASSVISGLSSYNEQFFGPGTRLTVL.

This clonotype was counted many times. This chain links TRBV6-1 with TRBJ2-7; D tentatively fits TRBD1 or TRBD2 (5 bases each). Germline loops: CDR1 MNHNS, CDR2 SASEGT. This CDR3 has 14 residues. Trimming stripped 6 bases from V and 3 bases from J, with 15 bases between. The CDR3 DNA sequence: TGTGCCAGCAGCCGTCTGGGACCGGACTACGAGCAGTACTTC. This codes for CASSRLGPDYEQYF.

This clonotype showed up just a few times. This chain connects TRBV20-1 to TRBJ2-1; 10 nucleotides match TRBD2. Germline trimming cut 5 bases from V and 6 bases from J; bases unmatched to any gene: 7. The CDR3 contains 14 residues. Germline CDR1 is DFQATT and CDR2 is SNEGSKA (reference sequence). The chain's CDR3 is CSAPLAGAGNEQFF. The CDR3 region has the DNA TGCAGTGCTCCTCTAGCGGGGGCGGGCAATGAGCAGTTCTTC.

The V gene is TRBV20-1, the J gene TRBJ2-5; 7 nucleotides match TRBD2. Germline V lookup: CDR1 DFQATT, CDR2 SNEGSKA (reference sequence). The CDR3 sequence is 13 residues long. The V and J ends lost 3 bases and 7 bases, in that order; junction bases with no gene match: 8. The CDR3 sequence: CSARGGGAGTQYF. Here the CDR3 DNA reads TGCAGTGCTAGGGGCGGGGGAGCCGGGACCCAGTACTTC.

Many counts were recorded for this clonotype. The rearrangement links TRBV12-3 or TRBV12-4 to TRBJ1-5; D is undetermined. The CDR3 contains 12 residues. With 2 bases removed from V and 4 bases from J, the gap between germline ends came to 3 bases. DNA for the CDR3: TGTGCCAGCAGTTTAACTAATCAGCCCCAGCATTTT. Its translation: CASSLTNQPQHF.

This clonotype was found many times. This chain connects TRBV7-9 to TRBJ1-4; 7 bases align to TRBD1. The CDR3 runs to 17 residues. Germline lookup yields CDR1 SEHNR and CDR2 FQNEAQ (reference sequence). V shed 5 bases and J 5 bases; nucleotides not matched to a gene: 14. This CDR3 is CASSPLTGVSKNEKLFF. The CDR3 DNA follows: TGTGCCAGCAGCCCGTTAACAGGGGTCTCCAAGAATGAAAAACTGTTTTTT.

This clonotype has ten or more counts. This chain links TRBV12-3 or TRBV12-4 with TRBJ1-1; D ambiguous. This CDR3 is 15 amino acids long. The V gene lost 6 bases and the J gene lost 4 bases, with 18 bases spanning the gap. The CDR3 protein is CASRPLRSSGTEAFF. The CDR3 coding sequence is TGTGCCAGCAGACCCCTCCGGTCCTCGGGCACTGAAGCTTTCTTT.

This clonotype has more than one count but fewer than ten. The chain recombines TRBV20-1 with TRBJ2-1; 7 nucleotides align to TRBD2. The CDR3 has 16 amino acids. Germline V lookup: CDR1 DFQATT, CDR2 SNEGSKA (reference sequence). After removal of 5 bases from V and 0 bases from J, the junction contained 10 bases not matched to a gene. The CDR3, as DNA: TGCAGTGCTTGGGGAGCAGCGGGGCGCTCCTACAATGAGCAGTTCTTC. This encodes CSAWGAAGRSYNEQFF.

The CDR3 DNA follows: TGTGCCAGCAGCCACCCCGGGGGAGCTGAGCAGTTCTTC. Protein: CASSHPGGAEQFF. This sequence joins TRBV7-2 and TRBJ2-1; a possible D gene is TRBD2 (6 bases). This CDR3 has 13 residues. The V end lost 5 bases, the J end lost 9 bases, and 14 bases lay between the germline ends. Germline-derived CDR1 and CDR2 are SGHTA and FQGNSA.

CDR3: CASSLGGGANEQYF. The CDR3, as DNA: TGTGCCAGCAGCTTGGGGGGGGGCGCAAACGAGCAGTACTTC. The chain joins TRBV7-9 to TRBJ2-7, with D tentatively TRBD2 (7 bases). The germline V gene encodes CDR1 SEHNR and CDR2 FQNEAQ (reference sequence). V lost 3 bases, J lost 5 bases, and 14 bases lay in between. The CDR3 runs to 14 residues.

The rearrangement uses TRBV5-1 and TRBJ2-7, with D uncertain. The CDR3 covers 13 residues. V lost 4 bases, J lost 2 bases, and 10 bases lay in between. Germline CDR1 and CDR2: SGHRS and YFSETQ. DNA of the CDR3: TGCGCCAGCAGCCTAACAAACCCCTACGAGCAGTACTTC. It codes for CASSLTNPYEQYF.

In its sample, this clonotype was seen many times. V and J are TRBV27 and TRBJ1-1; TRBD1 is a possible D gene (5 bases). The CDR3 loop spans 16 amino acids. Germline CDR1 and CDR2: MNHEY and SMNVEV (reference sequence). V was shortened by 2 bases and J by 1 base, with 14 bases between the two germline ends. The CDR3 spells CASSLRGISTNTEAFF. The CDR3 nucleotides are TGTGCCAGCAGTTTACGGGGGATATCCACGAACACTGAAGCTTTCTTT.

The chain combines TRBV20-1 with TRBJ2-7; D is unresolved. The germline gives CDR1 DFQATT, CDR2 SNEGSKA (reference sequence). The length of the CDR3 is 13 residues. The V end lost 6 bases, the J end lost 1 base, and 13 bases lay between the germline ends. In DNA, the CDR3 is TGCAGTGCAACCGCGACCCTTTCCTACGAGCAGTACTTC. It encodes CSATATLSYEQYF.

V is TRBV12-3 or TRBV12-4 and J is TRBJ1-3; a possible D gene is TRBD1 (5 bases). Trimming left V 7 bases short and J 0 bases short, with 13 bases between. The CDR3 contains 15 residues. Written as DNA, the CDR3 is TGTGCCAGCATCTCCGGGGACTACTCTGGAAACACCATATATTTT. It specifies CASISGDYSGNTIYF.

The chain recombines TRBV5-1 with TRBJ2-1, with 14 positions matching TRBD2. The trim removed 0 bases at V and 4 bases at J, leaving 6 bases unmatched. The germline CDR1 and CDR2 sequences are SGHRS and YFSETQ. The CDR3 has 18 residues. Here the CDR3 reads CASSLATGLAGDYNEQFF. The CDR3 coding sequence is TGCGCCAGCAGCTTGGCCACGGGACTAGCGGGGGATTACAATGAGCAGTTCTTC.

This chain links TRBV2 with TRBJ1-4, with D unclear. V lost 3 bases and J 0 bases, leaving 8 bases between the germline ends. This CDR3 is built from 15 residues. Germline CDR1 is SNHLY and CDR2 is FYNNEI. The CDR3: CASSDFGATNEKLFF. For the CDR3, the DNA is TGTGCCAGCAGTGATTTTGGAGCAACTAATGAAAAACTGTTTTTT. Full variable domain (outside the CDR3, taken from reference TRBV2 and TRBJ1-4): EPEVTQTPSHQVTQMGQEVILRCVPISNHLYFYWYRQILGQKVEFLVSFYNNEISEKSEIFDDQFSVERPDGSNFTLKIRSTKLEDSAMYFCASSDFGATNEKLFFGSGTQLSVL.

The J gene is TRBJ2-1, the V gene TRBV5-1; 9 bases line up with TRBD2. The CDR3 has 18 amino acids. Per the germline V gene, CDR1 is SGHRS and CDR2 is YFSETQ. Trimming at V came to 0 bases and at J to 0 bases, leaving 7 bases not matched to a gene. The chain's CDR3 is CASSLGTSATSSYNEQFF. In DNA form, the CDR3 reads TGCGCCAGCAGCTTGGGGACTAGCGCCACAAGCTCCTACAATGAGCAGTTCTTC.

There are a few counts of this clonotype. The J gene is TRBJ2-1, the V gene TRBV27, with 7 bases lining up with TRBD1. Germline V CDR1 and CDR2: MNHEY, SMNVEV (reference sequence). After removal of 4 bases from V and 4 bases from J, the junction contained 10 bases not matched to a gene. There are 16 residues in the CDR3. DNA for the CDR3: TGTGCCAGCAGTTCTCTCTCAGGGGGAATATACAATGAGCAGTTCTTC. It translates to CASSSLSGGIYNEQFF.

The DNA for the CDR3 is TGTGCCAGCAGCTTAGGGCAGGTGCCGGACGAGCAGTACTTC. It is translated as CASSLGQVPDEQYF. This chain links TRBV7-6 with TRBJ2-7; D gene unclear. The germline V gene encodes CDR1 SGHVS and CDR2 FNYEAQ. V gave up 1 base and J gave up 5 bases, with 12 bases separating them. This CDR3 has 14 amino acids.

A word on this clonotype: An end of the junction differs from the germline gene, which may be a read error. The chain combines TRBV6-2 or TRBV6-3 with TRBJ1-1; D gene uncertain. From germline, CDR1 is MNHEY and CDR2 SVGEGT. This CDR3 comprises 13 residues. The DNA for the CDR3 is TGTGCCAGCAGTCCAAGAGGGCTGGCTGAAGCTATCTTT. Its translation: CASSPRGLAEAIF.